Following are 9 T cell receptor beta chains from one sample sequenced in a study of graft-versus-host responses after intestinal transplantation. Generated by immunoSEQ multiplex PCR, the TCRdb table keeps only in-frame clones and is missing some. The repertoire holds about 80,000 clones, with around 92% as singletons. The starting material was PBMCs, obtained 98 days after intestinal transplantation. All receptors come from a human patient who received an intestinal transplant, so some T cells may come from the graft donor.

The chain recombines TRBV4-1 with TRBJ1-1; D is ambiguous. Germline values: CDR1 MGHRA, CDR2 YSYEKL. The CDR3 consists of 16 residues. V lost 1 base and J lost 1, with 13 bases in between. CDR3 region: CASSQGFAHENTEAFF. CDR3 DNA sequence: TGCGCCAGCAGCCAAGGATTCGCACACGAGAACACTGAAGCTTTCTTT.

The DNA for the CDR3 is TGTGCCAGCAGCTTAGCGGTCCATGAGCAGTTCTTC. Encoded protein: CASSLAVHEQFF. The gene calls are TRBV7-9 and TRBJ2-1; the D is unclear. V was pared by 0 bases and J by 8 bases, with 5 bases between. The germline V gene has CDR1 SEHNR and CDR2 FQNEAQ (reference sequence). This CDR3 has 12 amino acids.

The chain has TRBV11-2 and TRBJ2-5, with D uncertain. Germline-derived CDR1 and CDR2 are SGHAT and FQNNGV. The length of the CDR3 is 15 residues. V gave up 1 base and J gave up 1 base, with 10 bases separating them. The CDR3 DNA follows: TGTGCCAGCAGCTTAGTGGTCGGGTTCCAAGAGACCCAGTACTTC. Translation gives CASSLVVGFQETQYF.

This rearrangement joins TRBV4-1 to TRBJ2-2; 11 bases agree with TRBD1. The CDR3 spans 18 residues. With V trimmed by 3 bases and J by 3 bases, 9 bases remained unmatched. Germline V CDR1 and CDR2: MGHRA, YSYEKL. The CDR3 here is CASSQHWTGGMDTGELFF. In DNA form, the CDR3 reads TGCGCCAGCAGCCAGCACTGGACAGGGGGCATGGACACCGGGGAGCTGTTTTTT.

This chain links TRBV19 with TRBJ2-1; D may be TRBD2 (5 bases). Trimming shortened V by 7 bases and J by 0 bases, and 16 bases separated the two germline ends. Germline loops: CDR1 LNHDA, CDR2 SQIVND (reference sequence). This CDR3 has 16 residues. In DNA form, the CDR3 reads TGTGCCAGTAATCCGGGAACAAGTCCCTCCTACAATGAGCAGTTCTTC. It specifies CASNPGTSPSYNEQFF.

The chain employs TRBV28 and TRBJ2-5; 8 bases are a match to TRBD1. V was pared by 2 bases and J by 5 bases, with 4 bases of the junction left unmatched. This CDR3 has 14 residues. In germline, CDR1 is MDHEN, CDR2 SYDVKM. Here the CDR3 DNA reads TGTGCCAGCAGTTTACAGGGGGCGCGGGAGACCCAGTACTTC. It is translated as CASSLQGARETQYF. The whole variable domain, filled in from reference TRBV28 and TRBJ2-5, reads DVKVTQSSRYLVKRTGEKVFLECVQDMDHENMFWYRQDPGLGLRLIYFSYDVKMKEKGDIPEGYSVSREKKERFSLILESASTNQTSMYLCASSLQGARETQYFGPGTRLLVL.

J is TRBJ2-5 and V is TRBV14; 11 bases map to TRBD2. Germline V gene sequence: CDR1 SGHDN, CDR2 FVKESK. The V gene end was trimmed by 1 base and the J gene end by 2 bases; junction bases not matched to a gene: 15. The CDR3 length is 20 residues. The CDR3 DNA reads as TGTGCCAGCAGCCAAGTGGGGGCACGACTAGCGGGAACGTTACAAGAGACCCAGTACTTC. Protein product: CASSQVGARLAGTLQETQYF.

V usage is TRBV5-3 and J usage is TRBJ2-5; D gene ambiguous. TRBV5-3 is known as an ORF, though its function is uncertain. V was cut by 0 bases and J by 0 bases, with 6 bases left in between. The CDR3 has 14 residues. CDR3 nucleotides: TGTGCCAGAAGCTTGGACAGCCACCAAGAGACCCAGTACTTC. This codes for CARSLDSHQETQYF.

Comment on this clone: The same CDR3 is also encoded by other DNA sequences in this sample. This CDR3 reads CASSSLTGYEQYF. The CDR3 region has the DNA TGCGCCAGCAGCTCCCTAACAGGCTACGAGCAGTACTTC. The chain couples TRBV5-1 to TRBJ2-7, with D tentatively TRBD1 (5 bases). The CDR3 is 13 amino acids. V was clipped by 3 bases and J by 3 bases, with 10 bases between them. The germline V gene encodes CDR1 SGHRS and CDR2 YFSETQ.